Listed here is a single T cell receptor beta chain. This record comes from a study of blood T cell repertoires in COVID-19. Deletions cut 2 bases from V and 6 bases from J, with 10 bases between. Germline V CDR1 and CDR2: WNHNN, SYGVQD (reference sequence). CDR3 size: 13 residues. TCRdb's copy holds only in-frame clones and misses some; the assay was immunoSEQ multiplex PCR. There are about 280,000 clones in the sample; around nine tenths occur only once, and about 5% lies in the top ten. The sequence derives from a man aged 35-49 years with acute or convalescent COVID-19. This chain joins TRBV10-1 and TRBJ1-2; D is possibly TRBD1 (6 bases). Sequenced sample: peripheral blood. The CDR3, as DNA: TGCGCCAGCAGTGAGAGCAGGGGCCATGGCTACACCTTC. It translates to CASSESRGHGYTF.